This record concerns one T cell receptor (beta chain) sequence. As yet, its antigen is unknown. The data belong to a study of Ad26.COV2.S vaccination and SARS-CoV-2 variants. The sample's treatment: around 19 received Ad26.COV2.S at low or high dose, single or two shots; roughly five received placebo; per-sample allocation not given. Sampling took place 63 days after the first vaccine or placebo injection. The assay was immunoSEQ multiplex PCR, and TCRdb's table has in-frame clones only and misses some. The table lists around 380,000 clones, roughly nine tenths of them singletons. General study results and limits: Vaccinated individuals (as opposed to placebo recipients) had higher spike-specific TCR breadth. From the TCR breadth and depth analyses, total T cell responses may have been underestimated. Placebo recipients and vaccine recipients were similar in non-spike TCR breadth.

This CDR3 has 17 amino acids. V gave up 1 base and J gave up 3 bases; unmatched junction bases: 12. Germline V gene data show CDR1 as SGDLS and CDR2 as YYNGEE. The receptor was isolated from a person aged 18-65 years who received the Ad26.COV2.S COVID-19 vaccine or a placebo. This sequence joins TRBV9 and TRBJ2-7; 8 bases align to TRBD1. The sequences come from peripheral blood, collected in a trial of Ad26.COV2.S vaccine versus placebo. CDR3 nucleotides: TGTGCCAGCAGCGTATCGGGACAGGCGATGGGCGACTACGAGCAGTACTTC. Encoded protein: CASSVSGQAMGDYEQYF.